The following is a TCR beta chain sequence with its context. Its antigen is unknown. This entry comes from a study of blood T cells in healthy people across ages. The second PCR ran about 6 to 12 cycles with a sample-barcoded 5' primer and J-beta primers. Via MiXCR, TCRdb re-called the 5' RACE reads, giving one row per CDR3 protein. Of about 830,000 distinct CDR3 sequences in the sample, nearly 60% were seen once. Study-level findings and limits: PBMCs went unsorted, and a conclusive naive versus antigen-experienced comparison was therefore prevented.

There are 16 residues in the CDR3. CDR1 and CDR2 (germline): SQVTM, ANQGSEA. Trimming at V came to 7 bases and at J to 1 base, leaving 6 bases not matched to a gene. The specimen sequenced was blood. This sequence joins TRBV29-1 and TRBJ2-6, with 11 bases that match TRBD1. The source of this sequence is a man aged 30-40 years in good health. CDR3 in amino acids: CSALGQGASGANVLTF. The CDR3 region has the DNA TGCAGCGCCTTAGGACAGGGGGCGTCTGGGGCCAACGTCCTGACTTTC.